This T cell receptor beta chain was recorded in a study of T-cell reconstitution after alpha-beta-depleted transplantation in children. General study results and limits: Most T-cell counts and diversity one year after the transplant came from T cells that were newly produced. After transplant, at about two months, alpha-beta T cells were reportedly derived from several hundred expanded graft clones.

This CDR3 spans 12 amino acids. Germline loops: CDR1 DFQATT, CDR2 SNEGSKA (reference sequence). The ends lost 7 bases at V and 4 bases at J; junction bases unmatched: 4. This clonotype was detected many times. Its antigen is undetermined. The library targeted TCRbeta and was prepared with unique molecular identifiers. TCRdb reprocessed the PCR reads with MiXCR, giving one entry per CDR3 protein. The sample gives 97,000 or so distinct CDR3 sequences, 6% to 9% of which show up once; roughly 17% is in the top ten. The TCR was taken from a boy aged 2 to 10 with acute lymphoblastic leukemia, due to receive a stem cell transplant. The sequences come from PBMCs, collected before TCRalphabeta/CD19-depleted stem cell transplant. V usage is TRBV20-1 and J usage is TRBJ1-2; 9 bases fit TRBD1. The CDR3 protein is CSGATGGYGYTF. The CDR3 DNA reads as TGCAGTGGTGCGACAGGGGGCTATGGCTACACCTTC.